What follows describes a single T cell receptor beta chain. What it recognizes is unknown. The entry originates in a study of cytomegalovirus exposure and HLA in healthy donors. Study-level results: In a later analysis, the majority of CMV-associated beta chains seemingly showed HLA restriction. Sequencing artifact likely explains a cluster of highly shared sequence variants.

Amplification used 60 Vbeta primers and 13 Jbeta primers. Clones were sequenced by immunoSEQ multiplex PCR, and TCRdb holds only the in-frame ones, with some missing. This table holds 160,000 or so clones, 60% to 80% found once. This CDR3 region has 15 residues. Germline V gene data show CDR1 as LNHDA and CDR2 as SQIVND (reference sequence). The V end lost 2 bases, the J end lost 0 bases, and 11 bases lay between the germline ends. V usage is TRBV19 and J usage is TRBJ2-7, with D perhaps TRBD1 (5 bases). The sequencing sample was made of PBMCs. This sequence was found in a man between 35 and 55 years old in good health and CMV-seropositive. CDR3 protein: CASSISNRLSYEQYF. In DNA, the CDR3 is TGTGCCAGTAGTATATCTAACAGGCTCTCCTACGAGCAGTACTTC. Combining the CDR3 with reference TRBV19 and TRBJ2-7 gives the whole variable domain DGGITQSPKYLFRKEGQNVTLSCEQNLNHDAMYWYRQDPGQGLRLIYYSQIVNDFQKGDIAEGYSVSREKKESFPLTVTSAQKNPTAFYLCASSISNRLSYEQYFGPGTRLTVT.